These 31 T cell receptor beta chains share one sample of origin, sequenced in a study of shared clonotypes between healthy human individuals. This table comes from immunoSEQ multiplex PCR, and its TCRdb copy is limited to in-frame clones, with some not included. Of about 2.5 million clones detected, 92% appear once; the ten largest clones hold 0.37%. What was sequenced was naive CD4+ T cells from PBMCs. The subset denotes: CD45RA+ positively selected. The source of these receptors is a man aged 18 to 29 in good health. Some clones in this sample may be carry-over from other donors' samples.

The chain carries TRBV5-1 and TRBJ2-2; D gene unclear. Deletions cut 0 bases from V and 5 bases from J, with 11 bases between. Germline values: CDR1 SGHRS, CDR2 YFSETQ. The CDR3 runs to 15 residues. This CDR3 reads CASSLAGETTGELFF. DNA of the CDR3: TGCGCCAGCAGCTTGGCCGGCGAGACTACCGGGGAGCTGTTTTTT.

This clone turned up a few times. Other DNA sequences in this sample translate to the same CDR3. This chain connects TRBV5-1 to TRBJ2-7, with TRBD1 identical over 10 bases. The CDR3 contains 15 residues. Trimming at V came to 4 bases and at J to 0 bases, leaving 4 bases not matched to a gene. Germline CDR1 is SGHRS and CDR2 is YFSETQ. The CDR3 DNA sequence: TGCGCCAGCAGCCCCAGGACAGGGGGCTCCTACGAGCAGTACTTC. Protein: CASSPRTGGSYEQYF.

The chain couples TRBV12-5 to TRBJ2-1; tentative D call: TRBD2 (6 bases). This CDR3 contains 14 residues. Germline CDR1 reads LGHNT; CDR2 reads FRNRAP. The V gene lost 5 bases and the J gene lost 4 bases, with 12 bases spanning the gap. The CDR3, as DNA: TGTGCTAGTGGTCCGGGGGATACTTACAATGAGCAGTTCTTC. Protein: CASGPGDTYNEQFF.

The rearrangement links TRBV7-2 to TRBJ1-1, with D maybe TRBD1 (5 bases). Looked up from germline, CDR1 is SGHTA and CDR2 is FQGNSA. The CDR3 length is 15 residues. V was clipped by 4 bases and J by 3 bases, with 15 bases between them. CDR3 region: CASSWANGADTEAFF. CDR3 coding DNA: TGTGCCAGCAGCTGGGCAAATGGGGCTGACACTGAAGCTTTCTTT.

This clone has just a few counts. The same CDR3 can be traced to other DNA sequences in this sample. The chain uses TRBV27 and TRBJ2-5; D not resolved. The length of the CDR3 is 11 residues. V shed 3 bases and J shed 5 bases, with 4 bases lying between them. Germline-derived CDR1 and CDR2 are MNHEY and SMNVEV (reference sequence). The CDR3, as DNA: TGTGCCAGCAGTTTGGGGGAGACCCAGTACTTC. This gives the protein CASSLGETQYF.

Worth noting for this clone: This specimen includes other DNA sequences encoding the same CDR3. The chain recombines TRBV7-2 with TRBJ2-1; the match to TRBD2 covers 7 bases. Trimming at V came to 5 bases and at J to 2 bases, leaving 6 bases not matched to a gene. CDR1 is SGHTA, CDR2 FQGNSA, per germline. The CDR3 covers 15 residues. As DNA, the CDR3 is TGTGCCAGCAGCCCGGGCGGGGGTACCTACAATGAGCAGTTCTTC. Translating it yields CASSPGGGTYNEQFF.

This chain connects TRBV25-1 to TRBJ1-2, with D unclear. This CDR3 is built from 14 residues. Germline V gives CDR1 MGHDK, CDR2 SYGVNS. V was cut by 1 base and J by 5 bases, with 11 bases left in between. CDR3 region: CASSEWGGKYGYTF. In DNA, the CDR3 is TGTGCCAGCAGTGAATGGGGTGGAAAGTATGGCTACACCTTC.

Comments on this clone: The sample has other DNA sequences that encode this CDR3 too. The chain links TRBV14 to TRBJ2-5, with no clear D. Germline values: CDR1 SGHDN, CDR2 FVKESK. V was shortened by 3 bases and J by 5 bases, with 4 bases between the two germline ends. CDR3 size: 11 residues. CDR3 protein: CASSHKETQYF. The CDR3 DNA reads as TGTGCCAGCAGCCATAAGGAGACCCAGTACTTC.

The chain is built from TRBV4-3 and TRBJ2-7; a possible D gene is TRBD2 (5 bases). Germline CDR1 and CDR2: LGHNA and YSLEER. This CDR3 region has 15 residues. V lost 3 bases, J lost 2 bases, and 14 bases lay in between. The CDR3 coding sequence is TGCGCCAGCAGCCATAAGGCAGGAGGTCCCTACGAGCAGTACTTC. Amino acids: CASSHKAGGPYEQYF.

The chain uses TRBV6-1 and TRBJ2-1; unclear D gene. The V end lost 2 bases, the J end lost 7 bases, and 9 bases lay between the germline ends. The CDR3 is made up of 13 amino acids. Germline V gives CDR1 MNHNS, CDR2 SASEGT. The CDR3 region is CASSERLTNEQFF. CDR3 nucleotides: TGTGCCAGCAGTGAAAGGCTTACGAATGAGCAGTTCTTC.

The chain carries TRBV27 and TRBJ2-5; 9 bases map to TRBD2. The CDR3 length is 14 residues. With V trimmed by 2 bases and J by 7 bases, 5 bases remained unmatched. Germline CDR1 MNHEY, CDR2 SMNVEV (reference sequence). DNA of the CDR3: TGTGCCAGCAGTTTAGCGGGAGGGCCAACGACCCAGTACTTC. It translates to CASSLAGGPTTQYF.

This rearrangement joins TRBV5-1 to TRBJ2-6; TRBD1 matches at 8 bases. The CDR3 sequence is 14 residues long. The junction had 6 bases not matched to a gene; V was cut back by 0 bases and J by 13 bases. From germline, CDR1 is SGHRS and CDR2 YFSETQ. CDR3 sequence reads: CASSLETGALVLTF. DNA for the CDR3: TGCGCCAGCAGCTTGGAGACAGGGGCATTGGTCCTGACTTTC.

This chain uses TRBV4-3 with TRBJ1-2; 8 bases align to TRBD1. V shed 1 base, J shed 5 bases, and the junction held 6 bases outside the gene matches. In germline, CDR1 is LGHNA, CDR2 YSLEER. CDR3 size: 15 residues. In DNA, the CDR3 is TGCGCCAGCAGCCAAGTCGCTACAGGGGGGTATGGCTACACCTTC. Amino acid sequence: CASSQVATGGYGYTF.

V is TRBV27 and J is TRBJ2-4; tentatively, D is TRBD1 (6 bases). This CDR3 comprises 16 residues. The V gene's germline CDR1 is MNHEY and CDR2 SMNVEV (reference sequence). V was clipped by 4 bases and J by 0 bases, with 13 bases between them. The CDR3 region is CASSSRQALAKNIQYF. The CDR3, as DNA: TGTGCCAGCAGTTCCCGACAGGCCCTAGCCAAAAACATTCAGTACTTC.

J is TRBJ2-5 and V is TRBV9; 7 nucleotides align to TRBD2. In germline, CDR1 is SGDLS, CDR2 YYNGEE. This CDR3 has 17 amino acids. V lost 3 bases to trimming and J lost 1 base; unmatched junction nucleotides: 12. The CDR3, as DNA: TGTGCCAGCAGCGCACTCAGTGGGGGGGACCTCCAAGAGACCCAGTACTTC. It codes for CASSALSGGDLQETQYF.

CDR3 nucleotide sequence: TGCGCCAGCAGCTTTTTATTACAGGGGACTACAGATACGCAGTATTTT. It translates to CASSFLLQGTTDTQYF. This chain joins TRBV5-1 and TRBJ2-3; D possibly corresponds to TRBD1 (7 bases). This CDR3 contains 16 residues. V lost 2 bases and J 3 bases, leaving 16 bases between the germline ends. In germline, CDR1 is SGHRS, CDR2 YFSETQ.

This chain joins TRBV10-1 and TRBJ1-2, with D perhaps TRBD1 (5 bases). This CDR3 has 16 residues. Per the germline V gene, CDR1 is WNHNN and CDR2 is SYGVQD (reference sequence). The V gene lost 3 bases and the J gene lost 4 bases, with 18 bases spanning the gap. This CDR3 is CASSDRGPAGIYGYTF. The CDR3 region has the DNA TGCGCCAGCAGTGACCGGGGACCCGCGGGGATCTATGGCTACACCTTC.

On this clone itself: One end of the junction fails to match germline, which may point to a read error. The gene calls are TRBV7-9 and TRBJ2-7; 11 bases fit TRBD2. In germline, CDR1 is SEHNR, CDR2 FQNEAQ (reference sequence). The length of the CDR3 is 14 residues. The CDR3 coding sequence is TGTGCCAGCACCTTAGCGGGAGGGCCCTACGAGCAGTACTTC. Translated, it gives CASTLAGGPYEQYF. Drawing the rest from reference TRBV7-9 and TRBJ2-7, the complete variable domain is DTGVSQNPRHKITKRGQNVTFRCDPISEHNRLYWYRQTLGQGPEFLTYFQNEAQLEKSRLLSDRFSAERPKGSFSTLEIQRTEQGDSAMYLCASTLAGGPYEQYFGPGTRLTVT.

V is TRBV19 and J is TRBJ2-2; 11 bases are a match to TRBD2. J was trimmed by 4 bases and V by 3 bases; bases with no gene match: 4. This CDR3 region has 16 residues. Germline V gives CDR1 LNHDA, CDR2 SQIVND (reference sequence). This CDR3 is CASSIGLAGVTGELFF. The DNA of the CDR3 is TGTGCCAGTAGTATCGGACTAGCGGGTGTCACCGGGGAGCTGTTTTTT.

The rearrangement joins TRBV21-1 to TRBJ2-7. TRBV21-1 is deemed a pseudogene. This CDR3 spans 13 amino acids. This CDR3 is CASPRGRSYEQYF. The CDR3 DNA reads TGTGCCAGCCCCCGGGGCAGGTCCTACGAGCAGTACTTC.

The chain links TRBV21-1 to TRBJ1-5. TRBV21-1 is flagged as a pseudogene. The CDR3 has 21 amino acids. The CDR3 loop is CASSKARWEGGPLYSNQPQHF. In nucleotides, the CDR3 is TGTGCCAGCAGCAAAGCCCGGTGGGAGGGGGGCCCACTCTATAGCAATCAGCCCCAGCATTTT.

The chain joins TRBV9 to TRBJ1-1; D is uncertain. This CDR3 region has 15 residues. V was cut by 3 bases and J by 2 bases, with 14 bases left in between. Germline loops: CDR1 SGDLS, CDR2 YYNGEE. CDR3 in amino acids: CASSARHSPNTEAFF. DNA for the CDR3: TGTGCCAGCAGCGCCCGCCACTCCCCAAACACTGAAGCTTTCTTT. Together with reference TRBV9 and TRBJ1-1, the CDR3 gives the full variable domain: DSGVTQTPKHLITATGQRVTLRCSPRSGDLSVYWYQQSLDQGLQFLIQYYNGEERAKGNILERFSAQQFPDLHSELNLSSLELGDSALYFCASSARHSPNTEAFFGQGTRLTVV.

This rearrangement joins TRBV28 to TRBJ2-7; the match to TRBD2 covers 10 bases. The junction had 8 bases not matched to a gene; V was cut back by 10 bases and J by 5 bases. The germline V gene has CDR1 MDHEN and CDR2 SYDVKM. CDR3 size: 13 residues. The CDR3 nucleotides are TGTGCCACTGAAACTAGCGGGACTCACGAGCAGTACTTC. Amino acids: CATETSGTHEQYF. Full variable domain (rest looked up from reference TRBV28 and TRBJ2-7): DVKVTQSSRYLVKRTGEKVFLECVQDMDHENMFWYRQDPGLGLRLIYFSYDVKMKEKGDIPEGYSVSREKKERFSLILESASTNQTSMYLCATETSGTHEQYFGPGTRLTVT.

V gene TRBV9 combines with J gene TRBJ1-2; D gene unclear. The CDR3 sequence is 16 residues long. V lost 5 bases and J lost 2, with 19 bases in between. Germline V CDR1 and CDR2: SGDLS, YYNGEE. CDR3 in DNA: TGTGCCAGCAGACCCCCCCCCGGGGTAAGAAACTATGGCTACACCTTC. Encoded protein: CASRPPPGVRNYGYTF.

V and J are TRBV14 and TRBJ1-2; unclear D gene. This CDR3 comprises 14 residues. Trimming stripped 4 bases from V and 8 bases from J, with 17 bases between. Germline V gene lookup returns CDR1 SGHDN and CDR2 FVKESK. CDR3 amino acids: CASSPYWTLWGYTF. In DNA form, the CDR3 reads TGTGCCAGCAGCCCTTACTGGACCCTTTGGGGCTACACCTTC.

The chain joins TRBV6-1 to TRBJ2-1, with D perhaps matching TRBD1 or TRBD2 (6 bases each). Trimming removed 8 bases at V and 7 bases at J, with 15 bases between. The CDR3 length is 13 residues. CDR1 and CDR2 from the germline V gene are MNHNS and SASEGT. This chain's CDR3 is CASRGQGGNEQFF. Here the CDR3 DNA reads TGTGCCAGCCGGGGGCAGGGTGGGAATGAGCAGTTCTTC.

The chain links TRBV5-1 to TRBJ1-1; D gene ambiguous. V lost 2 bases, J lost 5 bases, and 13 bases lay in between. Per germline, CDR1 SGHRS and CDR2 YFSETQ. The CDR3 extends over 14 amino acids. The CDR3 reads CASSFTSLGTEAFF. In DNA, the CDR3 is TGCGCCAGCAGCTTTACAAGTCTTGGGACTGAAGCTTTCTTT.

A single count supports this clone. The V and J genes are TRBV2 and TRBJ2-7; D ambiguous. CDR1 and CDR2 (germline): SNHLY, FYNNEI. The CDR3 has 14 residues. The ends were cut back, 3 bases at V and 6 bases at J, with 15 bases in the middle. The CDR3 coding sequence is TGTGCCAGCAGTGATCCCCTGCGTAGCAGCGAGCAGTACTTC. As protein: CASSDPLRSSEQYF.

The chain uses TRBV6-6 and TRBJ1-1, with a tentative D call TRBD1 (6 bases). V lost 8 bases and J 8 bases, leaving 15 bases between the germline ends. This CDR3 contains 12 residues. CDR1 and CDR2 (germline): MNHNY, SVGAGI (reference sequence). The CDR3 nucleotides are TGTGCCAGCTGCAGGGGCCGAACGGAAGCTTTCTTT. The encoded protein is CASCRGRTEAFF.

The gene calls are TRBV11-3 and TRBJ1-3; D ambiguous. V lost 3 bases and J lost 0, with 18 bases in between. The CDR3 is 18 amino acids. The germline V gene has CDR1 SGHNT and CDR2 YENEEA. Here the CDR3 DNA reads TGTGCCAGCAGCTTTCCTCCCGGCGCATGGAGCTCTGGAAACACCATATATTTT. Translated: CASSFPPGAWSSGNTIYF.

This chain links TRBV2 with TRBJ2-4, with D uncertain. The CDR3 consists of 12 residues. The V and J ends lost 4 bases and 4 bases respectively, with 5 bases between them. Germline CDR1 and CDR2: SNHLY and FYNNEI. The CDR3, as DNA: TGTGCCAGCAGTGCAGAGAAAAACATTCAGTACTTC. This codes for CASSAEKNIQYF.